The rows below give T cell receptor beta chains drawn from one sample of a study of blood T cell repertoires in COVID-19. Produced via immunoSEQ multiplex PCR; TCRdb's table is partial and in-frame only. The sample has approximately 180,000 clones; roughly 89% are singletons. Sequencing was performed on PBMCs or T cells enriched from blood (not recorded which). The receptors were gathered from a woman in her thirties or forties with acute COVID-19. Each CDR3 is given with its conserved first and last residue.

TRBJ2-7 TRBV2 CASMRAGGLSSYEQYF
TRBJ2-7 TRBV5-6 CASSLGTGPYEQYF
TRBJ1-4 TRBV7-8 CASSSGTGVEKLFF
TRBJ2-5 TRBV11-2 CASRGEGLAGYETQYF
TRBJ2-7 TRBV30 CAWSVYSLDYEQYF
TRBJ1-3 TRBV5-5 CASSYRDRLDTIYF
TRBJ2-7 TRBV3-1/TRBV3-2 CASSQGWEQYF
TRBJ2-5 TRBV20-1 CSASPTSGEKTQYF
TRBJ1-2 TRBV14 CASSQDWVGGAEGYTF
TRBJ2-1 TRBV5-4 CASSLGSGVYNEQFF